This T cell receptor beta chain was sequenced for a study of early T cells in non-severe SARS-CoV-2 infection. In TCRdb, the 5' RACE reads were re-called with MiXCR into one record per CDR3 protein. The sample has about 97,000 distinct CDR3 sequences; around 10% are singletons. The length of the CDR3 is 15 residues. Trimming shortened V by 5 bases and J by 2 bases, and 15 bases separated the two germline ends. The V gene's germline CDR1 is MNHEY and CDR2 SMNVEV (reference sequence). The clonotype was recovered from an adult who was a healthcare worker with PCR-confirmed SARS-CoV-2 infection or an uninfected control (not recorded which). Sequencing was performed on whole blood, taken at baseline. The chain couples TRBV27 to TRBJ2-5; no clear D gene. CDR3 DNA: TGTGCCAGCAGTCCCCAACCTGGGGTACAAGAGACCCAGTACTTC. This gives the protein CASSPQPGVQETQYF.